This TCR beta chain was found in a study of memory CD8 T cells in hepatitis C reinfection (dated 2017 in TCRdb). Broadly, across the study: Two consecutive HCV infections were spontaneously resolved by three donors, whereas a primary infection was cleared by two donors who then became chronically infected after reinfection. HCV reinfection was defined by a positive HCV RNA test following two negative tests taken at least 60 days apart. Pre-reinfection samples were taken from 55 to 20 weeks before reinfection was detected. The TCR beta repertoire of virus-specific CD8 T cells was tracked longitudinally in 5 or 6 donors across an HCV reinfection episode. Between about 2008 and 2012, about 5 reinfection cases that had stored pre-reinfection samples were identified. In the reinfection study, participants who had previously resolved an HCV infection were followed up every 3 months.

Receptor libraries were prepared by the immunoSEQ multiplex PCR assay. Genomic DNA was pulled from the sorted cells, and the automated high-throughput method of Adaptive Biotechnologies was used to sequence the TCR beta V, D and J regions. CDR3 regions were amplified with a two-step, bias-controlled multiplex PCR. Amplified TCR beta libraries were sequenced on an Illumina instrument. From the authors' description of their analysis: Demultiplexed reads were processed to reduce amplification and sequencing bias, and the IMGT database was used to assign CDR3 sequences to gene families. Repertoire data were analyzed with ImmunoSEQ software version 2.0. Out-of-frame sequences and sequences containing stop codons in the CDR3 were removed from the clonotype lists. Clonotypes with a frequency below 0.01% were excluded because such clonotypes corresponded to less than one cell. Richness was calculated by dividing observed richness by the number of input cells, and evenness was calculated by dividing Shannon entropy by the log of observed richness. To measure repertoire diversity and how similar the repertoire was between time points, Simpson diversity and Morisita-Horn overlap indices were applied. Each clonotype was placed into one of four groups: dominant (>1%), sub-dominant (0.5-0.99%), low abundance (0.1-0.49%) or lowest abundance (<0.1%). A germline index was derived by subtracting total nucleotide additions from total CDR3 length and dividing the result by total CDR3 length. TCRdb limited this immuneACCESS table to in-frame rearrangements with V and J called. A share of clones is missing; checked studies link under half to unresolved V genes, and the rest is unexplained. V and J calls and clone size come straight from that table; D and trimming were deduced from the DNA. The sample records about 50,000 clones, 85% to 90% of which are singletons. Of the sample, 1% is held by the ten largest clones.

The time point label on this specimen signifies: pre-reinfection, 55 to 20 weeks before reinfection detection. The sorted cells were sequenced directly ex vivo, without any in vitro expansion ahead of TCR sequencing. The donors, who were people who inject drugs, were enrolled in the Montreal Acute Hepatitis C Cohort Study (HEPCO) in Canada. As controls, total naive CD8 T cells were sorted as viable CD3+ CD8+ CD45RO- cells from a couple of donors at all three reinfection time points. Before sorting, cryopreserved peripheral blood mononuclear cells were thawed, and CD8 T cells were purified from the thawed cells. The MACS CD8+ T cell Isolation Kit was used to enrich CD8 T cells by negative selection. Cell sorting was done on a BD FACSAria II sorter with FACSDiva software, and data were analyzed with FlowJo. Broad study findings and their caveats: With only 4 to 6 donors, the study could not reach definitive conclusions about public clonotypes linked to secondary clearance.

Note on this clone: Its recognized antigen is unknown. No qualities accompany the bases; no much larger clone lies one base away.

This TCR derives from a man younger than 30 with hepatitis C virus infection. The sample comprised naive CD8+ T cells sorted from blood. The cell subset or site label for this specimen denotes: total naive CD8+CD45RO- T cells.

The CDR3 protein sequence reads: CASSLVGSGYNEQFF. The sequence in DNA is TGCGCCAGCAGCTTGGTCGGGAGTGGCTACAATGAGCAGTTCTTC. The sequence joins TRBV5-1 to TRBJ2-1; TRBD2 is possibly the D segment (6 matching bases). From the cysteine up to the phenylalanine, the CDR3 has a length of 15 residues. The only DNA kept is the CDR3, 45 bases in frame from the first base. CDR1 SGHRS and CDR2 YFSETQ were looked up in the germline V gene. The V and J ends are trimmed by 0 bases and 3 bases, leaving 10 bases between them. The full variable domain, completed from the reference TRBV5-1 and TRBJ2-1 proteins outside the CDR3, reads KAGVTQTPRYLIKTRGQQVTLSCSPISGHRSVSWYQQTPGQGLQFLFEYFSETQRNKGNFPGRFSGRQFSNSRSEMNVSTLELGDSALYLCASSLVGSGYNEQFFGPGTRLTVL.